The rows below give T cell receptor beta chains drawn from one sample of a study of identical twins. TCRdb re-analysed the 5' RACE reads in MiXCR, keeping a single row per CDR3 protein. Of 300,000 to 350,000 distinct CDR3 sequences in the sample, roughly an eighth were seen once. These same records also appear under a second study, on yellow fever vaccine responses in identical twins.

The sequenced material came from CD8+ T cells sorted from blood. These receptors originate from a woman between 18 and 29 years old in good health. Both conserved end residues are part of each CDR3. Fields, in order: D gene, clone size, V gene, J gene, CDR3 DNA, CDR3 protein. The D gene is left open where the match is weak. Clone size is shown for a subset of rows, as once, few, many or a class of expanded clone.

.,many,TRBV5-6,TRBJ2-3,TGTGCCAGCAGCTTGGGGAGGGCAGATACGCAGTATTTT,CASSLGRADTQYF
TRBD1,.,TRBV7-6,TRBJ1-4,TGTGCCAGCAGCTTAGGGGACAGTAATGAAAAACTGTTTTTT,CASSLGDSNEKLFF
.,.,TRBV29-1,TRBJ1-2,TGCAGCGTTGTCGGTGACTATGGCTACACCTTC,CSVVGDYGYTF
.,few,TRBV12-3/TRBV12-4,TRBJ1-2,TGTGCCAGCAGTCACGGGTCAGGGTTAGGCGGCTACACCTTC,CASSHGSGLGGYTF
.,few,TRBV29-1,TRBJ2-2,TGCAGCGTTGATAACGGGCAGTACACCGGGGAGCTGTTTTTT,CSVDNGQYTGELFF
.,.,TRBV5-1,TRBJ2-1,TGCGCCAGCAGCTTGGAAGGGGCCAATGAGCAGTTCTTC,CASSLEGANEQFF
.,few,TRBV7-8,TRBJ2-1,TGTGCCAGCACCAATAGACAGGCCCCGAAGAATGAGCAGTTCTTC,CASTNRQAPKNEQFF
.,.,TRBV7-8,TRBJ2-5,TGTGCCAGCAGCTTATCGTATGAGACCCAGTACTTC,CASSLSYETQYF
TRBD1,once,TRBV3-1,TRBJ2-5,TGTGCCAGCAGCCAAGCCCACAGGGGGCTGTGGGAGACCCAGTACTTC,CASSQAHRGLWETQYF
.,many,TRBV20-1,TRBJ2-7,TGCAGTGCTAGAGATTCGGATTACGAGCAGTACTTC,CSARDSDYEQYF
.,.,TRBV6-1,TRBJ1-1,TGTGCCAGCAGTGAACTCGGGCAGGTCACTGAAGCTTTCTTT,CASSELGQVTEAFF
.,.,TRBV5-1,TRBJ2-1,TGCGCCAGCAGCTGGGACGGCCCTAACAATGAGCAGTTCTTC,CASSWDGPNNEQFF
.,few,TRBV4-1,TRBJ2-5,TGCGCCAGCAGCCAAGAGGTGGGCTCGCAAGAGACCCAGTACTTC,CASSQEVGSQETQYF
.,.,TRBV24-1,TRBJ2-3,TGTGCCACCAGTGATCTCACAGGAGTCACAGATACGCAGTATTTT,CATSDLTGVTDTQYF
.,few,TRBV20-1,TRBJ2-5,TGCAGTGCGGCCGTTCGGGGGCTGGGAGAGACCCAGTACTTC,CSAAVRGLGETQYF
.,few,TRBV5-6,TRBJ2-1,TGTGCCAGCAGCTTGGGGGGGCCGGGGACGTTCTTC,CASSLGGPGTFF
.,few,TRBV19,TRBJ1-1,TGTGCCAGTAGTGCCGGCCCCCGGGAGAACACTGAAGCTTTCTTT,CASSAGPRENTEAFF